Each of the 12 T cell receptor beta chains below was sequenced from the same sample in a study of cytomegalovirus exposure and HLA in healthy donors. Primers for the PCR totalled 60 Vbeta and 13 Jbeta. TCRdb's table, derived via immunoSEQ multiplex PCR, lists solely in-frame clones and lacks some. The data contain about 140,000 clones, 73% of them singletons. Sequencing used PBMCs. The source of these receptors is a woman between 35 and 50 years old in good health and CMV-seronegative.

The chain links TRBV2 to TRBJ1-6; perhaps TRBD1 as D (6 bases). Germline values: CDR1 SNHLY, CDR2 FYNNEI. CDR3 length equals 15 residues. Trimming left V 5 bases short and J 6 bases short, with 14 bases between. In nucleotides, the CDR3 is TGTGCCAGCAGTCTGGGGGCTATGGCTAATTCACCCCTCCACTTT. This encodes CASSLGAMANSPLHF.

The chain carries TRBV27 and TRBJ1-1; D gene uncertain. V lost 1 base to trimming and J lost 4 bases, with 7 bases between them. From germline, CDR1 is MNHEY and CDR2 SMNVEV (reference sequence). This CDR3 has 13 amino acids. The CDR3 DNA reads as TGTGCCAGCAGTTTATACTTGAGCACTGAAGCTTTCTTT. Translation: CASSLYLSTEAFF.

The gene calls are TRBV2 and TRBJ1-5; D remains unclear. This CDR3 is 14 amino acids long. Germline CDR1 and CDR2: SNHLY and FYNNEI. Trimming removed 4 bases at V and 1 base at J, with 8 bases between. In nucleotides, the CDR3 is TGTGCCAGCAGTGGGGCATGGAGCAATCAGCCCCAGCATTTT. This sequence encodes CASSGAWSNQPQHF. Based on the CDR3 plus reference TRBV2 and TRBJ1-5, the full variable domain is EPEVTQTPSHQVTQMGQEVILRCVPISNHLYFYWYRQILGQKVEFLVSFYNNEISEKSEIFDDQFSVERPDGSNFTLKIRSTKLEDSAMYFCASSGAWSNQPQHFGDGTRLSIL.

The chain has TRBV5-4 and TRBJ2-2; 10 positions match TRBD2. The CDR3 loop spans 16 amino acids. V lost 2 bases, J lost 2 bases, and 3 bases stayed unmatched. Germline CDR1 SGHNT, CDR2 YYREEE (reference sequence). The CDR3 DNA sequence: TGTGCCAGCAGCTTCGGGACTAGCGCCAACACCGGGGAGCTGTTTTTT. This encodes CASSFGTSANTGELFF.

The rearrangement links TRBV7-9 to TRBJ2-7, with 9 positions matching TRBD1. CDR1 SEHNR and CDR2 FQNEAQ come from the germline V gene (reference sequence). The CDR3 contains 14 residues. Trimming cost V 5 bases and J 5 bases; bases outside gene matches: 7. The CDR3 coding sequence is TGTGCCAGCAGCCCGGGACAGGGTCCCCACGAGCAGTACTTC. It yields the protein CASSPGQGPHEQYF. Variable domain in full (rest from reference TRBV7-9 and TRBJ2-7): DTGVSQNPRHKITKRGQNVTFRCDPISEHNRLYWYRQTLGQGPEFLTYFQNEAQLEKSRLLSDRFSAERPKGSFSTLEIQRTEQGDSAMYLCASSPGQGPHEQYFGPGTRLTVT.

This chain joins TRBV2 and TRBJ1-5; 11 bases are shared with TRBD1. The CDR3 has 18 residues. The V gene end was trimmed by 6 bases and the J gene end by 5 bases; junction bases not matched to a gene: 15. Per the germline V gene, CDR1 is SNHLY and CDR2 is FYNNEI. The CDR3 region is CASSQTGQGVGRHQPQHF. In DNA, the CDR3 is TGTGCCAGCAGCCAAACGGGACAGGGGGTAGGTCGGCATCAGCCCCAGCATTTT.

This clone has a handful of counts. The chain couples TRBV4-1 to TRBJ1-1; D ambiguous. Germline CDR1 is MGHRA and CDR2 is YSYEKL. V dropped 2 bases and J dropped 3 bases, with 4 bases sitting between them. The CDR3 has 12 amino acids. CDR3 coding DNA: TGCGCCAGCAGCCAACCCTACACTGAAGCTTTCTTT. Its translation: CASSQPYTEAFF.

The chain joins TRBV19 to TRBJ2-1; D might be TRBD1 (5 bases). This CDR3 region has 16 residues. The germline V and J ends were trimmed by 4 bases and 4 bases, with 17 bases remaining between them. Germline-derived CDR1 and CDR2 are LNHDA and SQIVND (reference sequence). CDR3 bases: TGTGCCAGTAGTACCTCCGGCAGGGCGAGTTACAATGAGCAGTTCTTC. The encoded protein is CASSTSGRASYNEQFF.

The chain joins TRBV2 to TRBJ2-4, with a possible D match to TRBD2 (6 bases). Trimming shortened V by 1 base and J by 5 bases, and 15 bases separated the two germline ends. The CDR3 sequence is 16 residues long. Germline-derived CDR1 and CDR2 are SNHLY and FYNNEI. The CDR3 region is CASSEGVGGAENIQYF. The CDR3 coding sequence is TGTGCCAGCAGTGAAGGAGTCGGGGGTGCGGAAAACATTCAGTACTTC.

The genes are TRBV6-5 and TRBJ1-2; no clear D gene. V was pared by 4 bases and J by 4 bases, with 7 bases between. The CDR3 loop spans 12 amino acids. Germline V gene data show CDR1 as MNHEY and CDR2 as SVGAGI. The CDR3 DNA is TGTGCCAGCAGTTCCCTCGGCTATGGCTACACCTTC. It specifies CASSSLGYGYTF.

The V call is TRBV10-3, the J call TRBJ2-6; D not resolved. The CDR3 spans 19 residues. The germline V gene encodes CDR1 ENHRY and CDR2 SYGVKD. V dropped 2 bases and J dropped 0 bases, with 17 bases sitting between them. The CDR3: CAISEGWAALSSGANVLTF. Written as DNA, the CDR3 is TGTGCCATCAGTGAGGGCTGGGCAGCCCTCAGCTCTGGGGCCAACGTCCTGACTTTC.

The chain recombines TRBV7-9 with TRBJ1-1, with 12 positions matching TRBD1. CDR1 is SEHNR and CDR2 is FQNEAQ in the germline V gene (reference sequence). V lost 3 bases, J lost 4 bases, and 3 bases stayed unmatched. This CDR3 is built from 15 residues. In DNA form, the CDR3 reads TGTGCCAGCAGCTTGGGACAGGGGGCGAGCACTGAAGCTTTCTTT. Encoded protein: CASSLGQGASTEAFF.